This passage covers 8 T cell receptor beta chains from one sample sequenced in a study of T cells in Graves' hyperthyroidism and ophthalmopathy. Using RNA transcripts as the source, TCR beta CDR3 regions were amplified. A first-round RT-PCR of the TCR CDR3 used the HTBI primer set. Each CDR3 protein gets one entry after TCRdb re-called the multiplex PCR reads with MiXCR. The profile shows 400,000 to 500,000 distinct CDR3 sequences, roughly 15% of them singletons. What was sequenced was blood. These receptors were obtained from a woman aged 18-29 years with Graves' hyperthyroidism.

There are many counts of this clonotype. This chain links TRBV30 with TRBJ2-5; 9 bases are shared with TRBD1. Germline CDR1 and CDR2: GTSNPN and SVGIG (reference sequence). The CDR3 spans 13 residues. The ends lost 7 bases at V and 5 bases at J; junction bases unmatched: 8. CDR3 loop: CAYSTGGYETQYF. For the CDR3, the DNA is TGTGCCTACTCGACAGGGGGATATGAGACCCAGTACTTC.

This clonotype was counted ten times or more. The chain recombines TRBV11-2 with TRBJ2-3; D possibly uses TRBD1 or TRBD2 (5 bases each). Per the germline V gene, CDR1 is SGHAT and CDR2 is FQNNGV. Trimming cost V 6 bases and J 7 bases, with 17 bases left between them. The CDR3 spans 14 residues. The CDR3 nucleotides read TGTGCCAGCAGAAACGCCGGGACCCACAATACGCAGTATTTT. Translated, it gives CASRNAGTHNTQYF.

This clonotype was detected ten times or more. The chain combines TRBV20-1 with TRBJ2-5, with 13 bases identical to TRBD2. V shed 6 bases, J shed 4 bases, and the junction held 8 bases outside the gene matches. The CDR3 loop spans 15 amino acids. Per germline, CDR1 DFQATT and CDR2 SNEGSKA (reference sequence). This CDR3 reads CSASGTSGRVETQYF. DNA for the CDR3: TGCAGTGCCTCCGGCACTAGCGGGAGGGTAGAGACCCAGTACTTC.

The gene calls are TRBV20-1 and TRBJ1-5; TRBD1 is a possible D gene (6 bases). CDR1 is DFQATT, CDR2 SNEGSKA, per germline (reference sequence). Trimming removed 0 bases at V and 4 bases at J, with 19 bases between. The CDR3 extends over 17 amino acids. CDR3 residues: CSARDQGERQGNQPQHF. CDR3 in DNA: TGCAGTGCTAGAGATCAAGGGGAGCGGCAGGGGAATCAGCCCCAGCATTTT.

A remark on this clonotype: One base away lies a much larger clone, so this may be a sequencing read error. V usage is TRBV2 and J usage is TRBJ2-4; a weak D match, TRBD2 (6 bases). Per the germline V gene, CDR1 is SNHLY and CDR2 is FYNNEI. The CDR3 is 16 residues long. The CDR3 nucleotides are TGTGCCAGCAGTCCCGAGGGGCGGGGCGCCAAAAACATTCAGTGCTTC. It yields the protein CASSPEGRGAKNIQCF.

At least ten counts were recorded for this clonotype. The chain couples TRBV11-2 to TRBJ2-1, with 9 bases matching TRBD2. Germline V gene lookup returns CDR1 SGHAT and CDR2 FQNNGV. This CDR3 contains 15 residues. V gave up 4 bases and J gave up 8 bases; unmatched junction bases: 9. The CDR3 protein is CASSSGGGDRDEQFF. For the CDR3, the DNA is TGTGCCAGCAGCTCCGGCGGGGGGGATAGGGATGAGCAGTTCTTC.

This clonotype was picked up a small number of times. The rearrangement joins TRBV9 to TRBJ2-3; TRBD2 matches at 11 bases. V was clipped by 4 bases and J by 0 bases; unmatched bases: 4. This CDR3 is 16 amino acids long. CDR1 is SGDLS, CDR2 YYNGEE, per germline. CDR3 region: CASSPGLAESTDTQYF. As DNA, the CDR3 is TGTGCCAGCAGCCCGGGACTAGCGGAGAGCACAGATACGCAGTATTTT. The complete variable domain, with remaining parts taken from reference TRBV9 and TRBJ2-3, reads DSGVTQTPKHLITATGQRVTLRCSPRSGDLSVYWYQQSLDQGLQFLIQYYNGEERAKGNILERFSAQQFPDLHSELNLSSLELGDSALYFCASSPGLAESTDTQYFGPGTRLTVL.

This chain joins TRBV4-3 and TRBJ2-1, with TRBD2 identical over 10 bases. Germline V lookup: CDR1 LGHNA, CDR2 YSLEER. CDR3 length: 17 residues. Unmatched junction bases numbered 8, after V lost 0 bases and J lost 6 bases. The CDR3 is CASSQDVASGRINEQFF. CDR3 nucleotide sequence: TGCGCCAGCAGCCAAGATGTTGCTAGCGGGAGAATCAATGAGCAGTTCTTC.